These 20 T cell receptor beta chains were all obtained from the same sample, sequenced in a study of blood T cell repertoires in COVID-19. Produced via immunoSEQ multiplex PCR; TCRdb's table is partial and in-frame only. The sample consists of tens of thousands of clones, 73% of them appearing once. The sequencing sample was made of peripheral blood. The receptors were gathered from a man aged 80 or over with acute or convalescent COVID-19.

This clone was seen a single time. The genes are TRBV6-1 and TRBJ2-2; D not certain. The V and J ends lost 0 bases and 4 bases respectively, with 6 bases between them. The CDR3 consists of 14 residues. The V gene's germline CDR1 is MNHNS and CDR2 SASEGT. CDR3 in DNA: TGTGCCAGCAGTGAAGCACTCCTCACCGGGGAGCTGTTTTTT. It codes for CASSEALLTGELFF.

The chain joins TRBV7-2 to TRBJ2-3; 8 bases line up with TRBD2. V lost 6 bases and J lost 2; bases outside the gene matches: 4. The germline V gene encodes CDR1 SGHTA and CDR2 FQGNSA. The CDR3 length is 14 residues. The CDR3 here is CASRKTSDTDTQYF. The CDR3 DNA sequence: TGTGCCAGCAGGAAGACTAGCGACACAGATACGCAGTATTTT.

The chain combines TRBV12-3 or TRBV12-4 with TRBJ1-6, with D uncertain. The CDR3 is 13 residues long. V was pared by 6 bases and J by 5 bases, with 8 bases between. The DNA for the CDR3 is TGTGCCAGCAGCTTGACTAATAATTCACCCCTCCACTTT. It codes for CASSLTNNSPLHF.

The chain is built from TRBV24-1 and TRBJ2-1, with TRBD1 matching over 8 bases. V was clipped by 7 bases and J by 3 bases; unmatched bases: 7. CDR3 length: 15 residues. CDR1 and CDR2 (germline): KGHDR, SFDVKD. As DNA, the CDR3 is TGTGCCACCAGCATGGGCGGGACAGGCTACAATGAGCAGTTCTTC. Translated, it gives CATSMGGTGYNEQFF.

The rearrangement links TRBV6-5 to TRBJ2-1; 11 bases align to TRBD2. The germline gives CDR1 MNHEY, CDR2 SVGAGI. The CDR3 length is 16 residues. Trimming removed 0 bases from V and 7 bases from J; junction bases left unmatched: 5. In DNA form, the CDR3 reads TGTGCCAGCAGTTACTCGGCGGCTAGCGGGGGGAATGAGCAGTTCTTC. As protein: CASSYSAASGGNEQFF.

The CDR3 spells CASSVVPGDGNTIYF. In DNA form, the CDR3 reads TGTGCCAGCAGCGTAGTACCAGGGGACGGAAACACCATATATTTT. The chain links TRBV9 to TRBJ1-3, with a tentative D call TRBD1 (6 bases). CDR3 length: 15 amino acids. The V gene lost 0 bases and the J gene lost 4 bases, with 11 bases spanning the gap. Germline V gene sequence: CDR1 SGDLS, CDR2 YYNGEE.

Ten or more counts support this clone. The CDR3 region has the DNA TGTGCCAGCGGCCTGACTAGCGTTTACAATGAGCAGTTCTTC. Translating gives CASGLTSVYNEQFF. The rearrangement links TRBV6-5 to TRBJ2-1, with 8 bases identical to TRBD2. The CDR3 sequence is 14 residues long. With V trimmed by 8 bases and J by 4 bases, 7 bases remained unmatched. Germline V gene data show CDR1 as MNHEY and CDR2 as SVGAGI.

J is TRBJ2-6 and V is TRBV28, with 8 positions matching TRBD1. V lost 7 bases and J lost 0; bases outside the gene matches: 11. The CDR3 is 18 residues long. Germline assignment: CDR1 MDHEN and CDR2 SYDVKM. DNA for the CDR3: TGTGCCAGCACCCTACAGGGGGGTTATAGCTCTGGGGCCAACGTCCTGACTTTC. This sequence encodes CASTLQGGYSSGANVLTF.

V gene TRBV6-5 combines with J gene TRBJ1-4; TRBD1 matches 7 bases. Trimming removed 6 bases from V and 0 bases from J; junction bases left unmatched: 4. The CDR3 is made up of 15 amino acids. The germline gives CDR1 MNHEY, CDR2 SVGAGI. CDR3: CASRRDSSTNEKLFF. CDR3 sequence (DNA): TGTGCCAGCAGACGGGACAGCTCAACTAATGAAAAACTGTTTTTT.

The table lists this clone with a few counts. In DNA form, the CDR3 reads TGTGCCAGCAGCTTAGACAGGGACAATTCCGAGACCCAGTACTTC. The encoded protein is CASSLDRDNSETQYF. The chain combines TRBV5-6 with TRBJ2-5, with TRBD1 identical over 7 bases. CDR3 length equals 15 residues. V gave up 2 bases and J gave up 5 bases; unmatched junction bases: 9. Germline V CDR1 and CDR2: SGHDT, YYEEEE.

This clone was counted a few times. This sequence joins TRBV19 and TRBJ1-6; 10 positions agree with TRBD1. Germline V gives CDR1 LNHDA, CDR2 SQIVND (reference sequence). This CDR3 is 15 amino acids long. V shed 6 bases, J shed 5 bases, and the junction held 4 bases outside the gene matches. The CDR3 sequence: CASRRDRGHNSPLHF. CDR3 coding DNA: TGTGCCAGTAGGCGCGACAGGGGGCATAATTCACCCCTCCACTTT. The whole variable domain, remainder taken from reference TRBV19 and TRBJ1-6, is DGGITQSPKYLFRKEGQNVTLSCEQNLNHDAMYWYRQDPGQGLRLIYYSQIVNDFQKGDIAEGYSVSREKKESFPLTVTSAQKNPTAFYLCASRRDRGHNSPLHFGNGTRLTVT.

In this sample, this clone turned up a few times. V usage is TRBV5-4 and J usage is TRBJ1-2, with D possibly TRBD1 on 5 matching bases. Germline V CDR1 and CDR2: SGHNT, YYREEE (reference sequence). CDR3 length: 12 amino acids. Trimming stripped 8 bases from V and 4 bases from J, with 12 bases between. CDR3 protein: CARGAQGYGYTF. The CDR3 nucleotides read TGTGCCAGAGGGGCCCAAGGCTATGGCTACACCTTC.

J is TRBJ1-6 and V is TRBV4-3; 11 bases are shared with TRBD1. Unmatched junction bases numbered 6, after V lost 3 bases and J lost 8 bases. The CDR3 runs 16 residues. CDR1 and CDR2 (germline): LGHNA, YSLEER. DNA of the CDR3: TGCGCCAGCAGCCAGGCTCCGGGACAGGGGGATTCACCCCTCCACTTT. Protein: CASSQAPGQGDSPLHF.

The V gene is TRBV29-1, the J gene TRBJ1-2; 10 bases fit TRBD1. The germline V gene has CDR1 SQVTM and CDR2 ANQGSEA. CDR3 length: 12 residues. V lost 4 bases, J lost 7 bases, and 3 bases stayed unmatched. The CDR3 sequence: CSVGQGAGGYTF. The CDR3 region has the DNA TGCAGCGTTGGACAGGGGGCAGGTGGCTACACCTTC. The whole variable domain, filled in from reference TRBV29-1 and TRBJ1-2, reads SAVISQKPSRDICQRGTSLTIQCQVDSQVTMMFWYRQQPGQSLTLIATANQGSEATYESGFVIDKFPISRPNLTFSTLTVSNMSPEDSSIYLCSVGQGAGGYTFGSGTRLTVV.

This clone was observed a handful of times. The rearrangement joins TRBV29-1 to TRBJ1-3; unclear D gene. CDR1 and CDR2 from the germline V gene are SQVTM and ANQGSEA. V gave up 3 bases and J gave up 3 bases, with 9 bases separating them. CDR3 length: 13 amino acids. CDR3 sequence reads: CSVDGGGGNTIYF. CDR3 nucleotide sequence: TGCAGCGTTGACGGAGGAGGTGGAAACACCATATATTTT.

The chain carries TRBV5-1 and TRBJ1-1; 8 nucleotides line up with TRBD1. The CDR3 is made up of 14 amino acids. V shed 4 bases and J 0 bases; nucleotides not matched to a gene: 2. Germline assignment: CDR1 SGHRS and CDR2 YFSETQ. The CDR3 nucleotides read TGCGCCAGCAGCAGGGACAGGTTGAACACTGAAGCTTTCTTT. It codes for CASSRDRLNTEAFF.

This clone appeared once. V usage is TRBV9 and J usage is TRBJ2-7, with a tentative D call TRBD1 (6 bases). Germline V gives CDR1 SGDLS, CDR2 YYNGEE. V was clipped by 2 bases and J by 6 bases, with 12 bases between them. This CDR3 has 13 residues. The CDR3 protein is CASSVDTGREQYF. DNA for the CDR3: TGTGCCAGCAGCGTCGACACAGGGCGCGAGCAGTACTTC.

The rearrangement uses TRBV3-1 (or the pseudogene TRBV3-2) and TRBJ2-5, with D perhaps TRBD2 (5 bases). The CDR3 has 15 amino acids. V lost 1 base to trimming and J lost 5 bases, with 14 bases between them. Germline CDR1 LGHDT, CDR2 YNNKEL (reference sequence). The CDR3 protein is CASSQGVGEWETQYF. The DNA for the CDR3 is TGTGCCAGCAGCCAAGGGGTGGGAGAATGGGAGACCCAGTACTTC.

The V gene is TRBV7-9, the J gene TRBJ2-7; 10 bases align to TRBD1. The trim removed 5 bases at V and 2 bases at J, leaving 3 bases unmatched. This CDR3 has 14 amino acids. Germline CDR1 and CDR2: SEHNR and FQNEAQ (reference sequence). As DNA, the CDR3 is TGTGCCAGCAGCGCGACAGGGGGCACCTACGAGCAGTACTTC. Translation: CASSATGGTYEQYF.

V usage is TRBV24-1 and J usage is TRBJ2-3, with 8 bases that match TRBD2. The CDR3 is 17 residues long. J gave up 0 bases and V 2 bases, and 6 bases lay outside the gene matches. Germline V gene lookup returns CDR1 KGHDR and CDR2 SFDVKD. This CDR3 is CATSDWTSWGSTDTQYF. DNA of the CDR3: TGTGCCACCAGTGATTGGACTAGCTGGGGTAGCACAGATACGCAGTATTTT.